This T cell receptor beta chain was obtained from a study of blood T cell repertoires in COVID-19. Study details: The cDNA or gDNA used as material had been derived from T cells, B-cell-depleted T cells, or PBMCs.

Participants' own reports of clinical history determined their cohort assignment. Two negative PCRs, clearance, or symptom resolution characterized the recovered Cohort 3 donors. Methods used by the authors: For nucleated cells, counts were estimated from reference gene primer amplification. Produced via immunoSEQ multiplex PCR; TCRdb's table is partial and in-frame only. The DNA was the basis for D and trimming; V, J and clone size are from that table. The table includes a few hundred thousand clones, approximately 84% detected once. CDR3 length: 14 amino acids. Between the trimmed V and J ends, which lost 5 bases and 4 bases, there was a span of 14 bases. The V gene's germline CDR1 is SEHNR and CDR2 FQNEAQ (reference sequence).

V is TRBV7-9 and J is TRBJ1-2; D remains unclear. The sample consisted of PBMCs or T cells enriched from blood (not recorded which). This sequence was found in a woman between 18 and 29 years old who had recovered from COVID-19. The CDR3 DNA sequence: TGTGCCAGCAGCCGCTCGCCGGGATTCTATGGCTACACCTTC. It specifies CASSRSPGFYGYTF.